Below, one T cell receptor (beta chain) is given with its context. Its specificity is unknown. The CDR3 runs 16 residues. V was clipped by 1 base and J by 8 bases, with 15 bases between them. Germline V gives CDR1 LGHNA, CDR2 YNFKEQ. After isolation, RNA underwent reverse transcription to generate cDNA as the sequencing template. Produced via immunoSEQ multiplex PCR; TCRdb's table is partial and in-frame only. The table has about 97,000 clones, roughly two fifths seen once. This entry belongs to a study of CD8+ T cells in alopecia areata. Study at large: Those patients who were treated received oral tofacitinib, which was given at 5 to 10 mg twice daily for moderate-to-severe alopecia areata. Notes on the study in general: Higher clonality and more expanded CD8+ clones appeared in lesional than normal scalp.

The sequenced sample consisted of CD4+ T cells sorted from blood. The chain carries TRBV4-2 and TRBJ1-6; D uncertain. The source is a human donor with alopecia areata. The CDR3 loop is CASSQAIGSGDSPLHF. The CDR3 DNA is TGTGCCAGCAGCCAAGCGATAGGGAGTGGTGATTCACCCCTCCACTTT.